A single sample gave rise to the 15 T cell receptor beta chains below, sequenced in a study of blood T cells in healthy people across ages. Using a J-beta primer mix together with a sample-barcoded 5' primer, a second PCR was run for roughly 7 to 11 cycles. In TCRdb, the 5' RACE reads were re-called with MiXCR into one record per CDR3 protein. This sample has approximately 900,000 distinct CDR3 sequences, with around 49% found just once. The source material was blood. The receptors stem from a man between 25 and 39 years old in good health.

This clonotype has more than one count but fewer than ten. The chain employs TRBV25-1 and TRBJ1-2, with 8 bases aligning to TRBD1. Per germline, CDR1 MGHDK and CDR2 SYGVNS. This CDR3 is 15 amino acids long. Unmatched junction bases numbered 14, after V lost 6 bases and J lost 8 bases. The CDR3 DNA follows: TGTGCCAGCAGCGACCCTCGCCTTGACAGGGGAGGCTACACCTTC. Protein product: CASSDPRLDRGGYTF.

CDR3 sequence: CASSFPDGYTF. The DNA for the CDR3 is TGTGCCAGCAGTTTCCCGGATGGCTACACCTTC. V usage is TRBV28 and J usage is TRBJ1-2; D is unclear. The V end was cut by 3 bases, the J end by 6 bases, with 5 bases between. The V gene's germline CDR1 is MDHEN and CDR2 SYDVKM. The CDR3 has 11 amino acids.

CDR3 residues: CAAVGTDNEQFF. CDR3 nucleotides: TGTGCCGCTGTCGGGACAGACAATGAGCAGTTCTTC. V usage is TRBV21-1 and J usage is TRBJ2-1; TRBD1 is the table's D call and was not checked against the DNA. TRBV21-1 constitutes a pseudogene. This CDR3 has 12 amino acids.

This chain connects TRBV3-1 to TRBJ2-3; the D gene is possibly TRBD1 (5 bases). This CDR3 is 16 amino acids long. V lost 2 bases to trimming and J lost 4 bases, with 16 bases between them. CDR1 LGHDT and CDR2 YNNKEL come from the germline V gene (reference sequence). The DNA of the CDR3 is TGTGCCAGCAGCCAAAAAGACCGGACAATCGCAGATACGCAGTATTTT. Amino acid sequence: CASSQKDRTIADTQYF.

This clonotype was detected many times. V usage is TRBV12-3 or TRBV12-4 and J usage is TRBJ1-2, with D uncertain. This CDR3 is built from 15 residues. The V gene lost 3 bases and the J gene lost 2 bases, with 13 bases spanning the gap. The CDR3 bases are TGTGCCAGCAGTTTTGTCCAGACGCCCAACTATGGCTACACCTTC. Protein sequence: CASSFVQTPNYGYTF.

This clonotype was counted a few times. The chain employs TRBV27 and TRBJ1-6, with D possibly TRBD1 on 5 matching bases. V dropped 6 bases and J dropped 9 bases, with 15 bases sitting between them. Germline-derived CDR1 and CDR2 are MNHEY and SMNVEV (reference sequence). The CDR3 is 14 amino acids. The CDR3 DNA reads TGTGCCAGCAGCCCTATGGGGGGAAGTTCACCCCTCCACTTT. This sequence encodes CASSPMGGSSPLHF.

This clonotype was seen a few times. The CDR3 here is CASSQVNRGNTGELFF. The CDR3 bases are TGCGCCAGCAGCCAAGTTAACCGAGGAAACACCGGGGAGCTGTTTTTT. The J gene is TRBJ2-2, the V gene TRBV4-1; D is uncertain. Trimming removed 1 base from V and 2 bases from J, with 11 bases in between. The CDR3 has 16 amino acids. Germline CDR1 is MGHRA and CDR2 is YSYEKL.

The chain uses TRBV18 and TRBJ2-1; TRBD1 aligns across 10 bases. The V gene's germline CDR1 is KGHSH and CDR2 LQKENI. CDR3 length: 16 amino acids. Trimming removed 3 bases from V and 1 base from J; junction bases left unmatched: 3. This chain's CDR3 is CASSPRDRGSYNEQFF. As DNA, the CDR3 is TGTGCCAGCTCACCGAGGGACAGGGGTTCCTACAATGAGCAGTTCTTC.

This clonotype appeared a few times. This chain joins TRBV5-5 and TRBJ2-7; 9 bases map to TRBD2. This CDR3 is 15 amino acids long. V was clipped by 5 bases and J by 7 bases; unmatched bases: 13. Germline V gene lookup returns CDR1 SGHKS and CDR2 YYEKEE (reference sequence). CDR3 in amino acids: CASRWTSDSYNEQYF. Written as DNA, the CDR3 is TGTGCCAGCAGATGGACTAGCGACTCCTACAATGAGCAGTACTTC.

V is TRBV20-1 and J is TRBJ2-7; TRBD2 agrees at 9 bases. There are 16 residues in the CDR3. Germline assignment: CDR1 DFQATT and CDR2 SNEGSKA (reference sequence). V lost 1 base to trimming and J lost 3 bases; unmatched junction nucleotides: 10. The CDR3 DNA reads TGCAGTGCTAGAGGGAGGTCAGCGGGGGGTGGCTACGAGCAGTACTTC. It translates to CSARGRSAGGGYEQYF.

This chain links TRBV7-9 with TRBJ2-2; perhaps TRBD1 as D (6 bases). V was cut by 5 bases and J by 7 bases, with 17 bases left in between. The CDR3 is made up of 15 amino acids. Germline V gene data show CDR1 as SEHNR and CDR2 as FQNEAQ (reference sequence). CDR3 sequence reads: CASSPHRERIGELFF. CDR3 nucleotides: TGTGCCAGCAGCCCGCACAGGGAAAGGATCGGGGAGCTGTTTTTT.

CDR3 in amino acids: CASSQTGGYTEAFF. Written as DNA, the CDR3 is TGTGCCAGCAGCCAAACAGGGGGGTACACTGAAGCTTTCTTT. The V call is TRBV11-1, the J call TRBJ1-1; TRBD1 aligns across 8 bases. The CDR3 has 14 residues. Germline CDR1 reads SGHAT; CDR2 reads FQDESV (reference sequence). Trimming at V came to 5 bases and at J to 3 bases, leaving 5 bases not matched to a gene. The full variable domain, rest sourced from reference TRBV11-1 and TRBJ1-1, is EAEVAQSPRYKITEKSQAVAFWCDPISGHATLYWYRQILGQGPELLVQFQDESVVDDSQLPKDRFSAERLKGVDSTLKIQPAELGDSAMYLCASSQTGGYTEAFFGQGTRLTVV.

This clonotype was counted once. V is TRBV3-1 and J is TRBJ2-3; 7 bases line up with TRBD2. The V segment lost 7 bases and the J segment 6 bases; nucleotides outside the gene matches: 13. The CDR3 length is 15 residues. The germline gives CDR1 LGHDT, CDR2 YNNKEL (reference sequence). CDR3 residues: CASNQGTSDIDTQYF. The CDR3 DNA follows: TGTGCCAGCAACCAGGGCACTAGCGATATCGATACGCAGTATTTT.

The chain employs TRBV15 and TRBJ2-7; no firm D call. The CDR3 totals 14 residues. V was shortened by 5 bases and J by 1 base, with 12 bases between the two germline ends. Germline lookup yields CDR1 LNHNV and CDR2 YYDKDF (reference sequence). The CDR3 region is CATSERSASYEQYF. CDR3 sequence (DNA): TGTGCCACCAGCGAAAGAAGCGCTTCCTACGAGCAGTACTTC.

The J gene is TRBJ2-2, the V gene TRBV3-1; tentatively, D is TRBD1 or TRBD2 (5 bases each). The V end lost 0 bases, the J end lost 4 bases, and 6 bases lay between the germline ends. The CDR3 consists of 14 residues. Germline values: CDR1 LGHDT, CDR2 YNNKEL (reference sequence). The CDR3 sequence is CASSQDGATGELFF. The CDR3 coding sequence is TGTGCCAGCAGCCAAGACGGGGCCACCGGGGAGCTGTTTTTT.